The entry below gives a single TCR beta chain sequence along with its context. Its antigen is as yet unknown. This sample is drawn from a study of somatic mutations in cytotoxic T cells in rheumatoid arthritis. Whole-study context: Collection of patient blood (approximately 29 ml EDTA) took place right after diagnosis, before any treatment. Overall study results and limits: The identity of the antigens targeted by the expanded CD8+ clones remained unknown.

The method was immunoSEQ multiplex PCR; TCRdb's version includes in-frame clones alone and lacks a portion of them. The sample shows 15,000 to 20,000 clones, 60% to 80% of them seen only once. V gave up 2 bases and J gave up 3 bases; unmatched junction bases: 3. The V gene's germline CDR1 is SQVTM and CDR2 ANQGSEA. The CDR3 covers 13 residues. The chain recombines TRBV29-1 with TRBJ2-7; 8 bases are shared with TRBD1. Sequenced sample: CD8+ T cells sorted from blood. This TCR was sampled from an adult with rheumatoid arthritis. The CDR3, as DNA: TGCAGCGTTGAAACGGGACAGGACTACGAGCAGTACTTC. Amino acids: CSVETGQDYEQYF.